The T cell receptor beta chain under discussion was sequenced for a study of identical twins. Germline assignment: CDR1 LGHDT and CDR2 YNNKEL (reference sequence). CDR3 length equals 15 residues. V was trimmed by 1 base and J by 5 bases, leaving 12 bases between them. Whole-study results and caveats: Within monozygotic twins, out-of-frame TCR alpha sharing was underestimated by the models.

This clonotype has at least ten counts. As yet, its antigen is unknown. TCRdb reprocessed the 5' RACE reads via MiXCR and lists one record per CDR3 protein. Of about 200,000 distinct CDR3 sequences in the sample, less than 10% were seen once. This sequence was found in a woman aged 18-35 years in good health. The specimen was memory (CD45RO+) T cells sorted from blood. The chain uses TRBV3-1 and TRBJ2-1; D uncertain. The CDR3 DNA is TGTGCCAGCAGCCAAGCTTTTGCGTACGACAATGAGCAGTTCTTC. As protein: CASSQAFAYDNEQFF.